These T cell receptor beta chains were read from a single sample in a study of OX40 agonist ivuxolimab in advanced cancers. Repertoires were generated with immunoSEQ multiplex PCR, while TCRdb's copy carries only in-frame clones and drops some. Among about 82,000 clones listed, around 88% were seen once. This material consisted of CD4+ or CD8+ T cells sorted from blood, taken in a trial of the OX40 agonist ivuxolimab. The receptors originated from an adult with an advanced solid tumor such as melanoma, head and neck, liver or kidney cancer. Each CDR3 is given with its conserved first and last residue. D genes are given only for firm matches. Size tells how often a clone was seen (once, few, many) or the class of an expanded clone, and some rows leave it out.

CSVVIQLAGAEQYF TGCAGCGTTGTAATCCAACTAGCGGGAGCCGAGCAGTACTTC TRBJ2-7 TRBV29-1 14 TRBD2 once
CASSQARRGGAETQYF TGCGCCAGCAGCCAGGCGCGGAGAGGGGGCGCAGAGACCCAGTACTTC TRBJ2-5 TRBV4-3 16 TRBD1 -
CASSSGRPVATDTQYF TGTGCCAGCAGCTCAGGACGACCGGTCGCCACAGATACGCAGTATTTT TRBJ2-3 TRBV5-8 16 - -
CASSLEVEEQFF TGTGCCAGCAGCTTAGAAGTGGAAGAGCAGTTCTTC TRBJ2-1 TRBV11-2 12 - -
CASSLGWGAGELFF TGTGCCAGCAGCTTGGGATGGGGCGCCGGGGAGCTGTTTTTT TRBJ2-2 TRBV5-4 14 - -
CASSLGFGTGASLLTF TGTGCCAGCAGCTTAGGGTTCGGGACAGGGGCTTCCCTCCTGACTTTC TRBJ2-6 TRBV7-8 16 TRBD1 -
CAWSVLKGSTEAFF TGTGCCTGGAGTGTACTGAAGGGGTCCACTGAAGCTTTCTTT TRBJ1-1 TRBV30 14 - -
CASRFSPNTEAFF TGTGCCAGCAGATTTAGTCCTAACACTGAAGCTTTCTTT TRBJ1-1 TRBV6-4 13 - -
CAWTSGRVGHNEQFF TGTGCCTGGACTAGCGGGAGAGTGGGGCACAATGAGCAGTTCTTC TRBJ2-1 TRBV30 15 TRBD2 -
CASSLVQALTGELFF TGTGCCAGCAGCTTGGTACAGGCGCTCACCGGGGAGCTGTTTTTT TRBJ2-2 TRBV7-9 15 - -
CASSPFRGRGGDEQFF TGTGCCAGCTCACCCTTCCGGGGGAGAGGTGGGGATGAGCAGTTCTTC TRBJ2-1 TRBV18 16 - few
CASSSGRRNEKLFF TGTGCCAGCAGCTCCGGTCGAAGGAATGAAAAACTGTTTTTT TRBJ1-4 TRBV5-6 14 - -
CASSRQLAGVYNEQFF TGCGCCAGCAGCCGACAACTAGCGGGAGTCTACAATGAGCAGTTCTTC TRBJ2-1 TRBV4-3 16 TRBD2 -
CASSGPAMDQPQHF TGTGCCAGCAGCGGACCCGCCATGGACCAGCCCCAGCATTTT TRBJ1-5 TRBV9 14 - -
CASSSRGGIGNQPQHF TGTGCCAGCAGCTCGAGGGGGGGAATAGGCAATCAGCCCCAGCATTTT TRBJ1-5 TRBV5-6 16 - -
CASSRRSSYEQYF TGTGCCAGCAGCAGGCGTAGCTCCTACGAGCAGTACTTC TRBJ2-7 TRBV9 13 - -
CASSSEGTQQYF TGTGCCAGCAGCTCGGAAGGGACGCAGCAGTACTTC TRBJ2-7 TRBV7-9 12 - once